This T cell receptor (beta chain) was profiled in a study of T cell responses to AZD1222 COVID-19 vaccine. Clones were sequenced by immunoSEQ multiplex PCR, and TCRdb holds only the in-frame ones, with some missing. The sample holds some 86,000 clones, over 75% seen once. V was clipped by 3 bases and J by 4 bases, with 15 bases between them. This CDR3 contains 15 residues. Germline-derived CDR1 and CDR2 are MDHEN and SYDVKM. The source is an adult who received the AZD1222 COVID-19 vaccine. The genes are TRBV28 and TRBJ1-1; D remains unclear. The sequencing here drew on peripheral blood, taken 28 days after the second AZD1222 dose. The CDR3 region is CASSFGSGWGTEAFF. CDR3 DNA: TGTGCCAGCAGTTTCGGCAGCGGCTGGGGCACTGAAGCTTTCTTT.